The T cell receptor beta chain under discussion was sequenced for a study of CD8+ T cells in alopecia areata. Worth noting for this clone: Genes and germline are mouse. The CDR3 end falls 4 residues outside the read, so it is completed with the germline J gene.

Following RNA extraction, reverse transcription yielded cDNA that acted as the sequencing template. TCRdb keeps only in-frame clones here, not all; method: immunoSEQ multiplex PCR. In total the sample includes 290,000 or so clones, none of them seen once. This CDR3 contains 13 residues. Germline assignment: CDR1 NSHNY and CDR2 SYGAGN. Sorting of pooled cutaneous lymph node cells used CD4, CD8alpha, NKG2D, NKG2ACE and other markers. V gene TRBV13-1 combines with J gene TRBJ2-3; tentative D call: TRBD1 (6 bases). Specimen: CD4+ T cells sorted from a lymph node. This receptor was taken from a C3H/HeJ mouse with alopecia areata. This strain's MHC haplotype is H2-k. The CDR3 spells CASSDRGRETLYF. The CDR3 bases that were read are TGTGCCAGCAGTGATAGGGGGAGAGAA.